These T cell receptor beta chains were read from a single sample in a study of PD-1 blockade in classical Hodgkin lymphoma. Clones were read by immunoSEQ multiplex PCR, and TCRdb kept only the in-frame ones, dropping some. This sample has tens of thousands of clones, with 75% to 85% found just once. The sample was peripheral blood mononuclear cells (PBMCs), taken before the fourth cycle of nivolumab. These receptors came from a human donor with classical Hodgkin lymphoma. Both conserved end residues are part of each CDR3. A D gene is named only where the DNA matches it firmly. The listing skips clone size in some rows; elsewhere it reads once, few, many or a size class.

j_gene | abundance | v_gene | d_gene | len | CDR3aa | CDR3nt
TRBJ2-5 | . | TRBV30 | . | 15 | CAWSVPTGTTETQYF | TGTGCCTGGAGTGTACCCACCGGGACAACAGAGACCCAGTACTTC
TRBJ1-2 | . | TRBV7-3 | TRBD1 | 16 | CASSLTGWTGAYGYTF | TGTGCCAGCAGCTTAACCGGCTGGACAGGGGCATATGGCTACACCTTC
TRBJ2-7 | . | TRBV18 | TRBD1 | 16 | CASSLTPGQGRYEQYF | TGTGCCAGCTCACTCACCCCGGGACAGGGGCGCTACGAGCAGTACTTC
TRBJ1-1 | . | TRBV6-4 | TRBD1 | 13 | CASRKDRLTEAFF | TGTGCCAGCAGGAAGGACAGGTTGACTGAAGCTTTCTTT
TRBJ2-3 | . | TRBV6-1 | . | 16 | CASSGDVGGSTDTQYF | TGTGCCAGCAGTGGGGATGTGGGGGGTAGCACAGATACGCAGTATTTT
TRBJ2-7 | . | TRBV19 | . | 17 | CASSHRVGGSLTYEQYF | TGTGCCAGTAGCCATAGGGTCGGCGGCAGCTTGACCTACGAGCAGTACTTC
TRBJ1-4 | . | TRBV18 | TRBD1 | 13 | CASSPGTGEKLFF | TGTGCCAGCTCACCCGGGACAGGGGAAAAACTGTTTTTT
TRBJ2-7 | once | TRBV11-3 | TRBD2 | 16 | CASSPGLAGVLYEQYF | TGTGCCAGCAGCCCGGGACTAGCGGGAGTATTGTACGAGCAGTACTTC
TRBJ2-7 | . | TRBV11-3 | . | 13 | CASGRLRPYEQYF | TGTGCCTCGGGACGGCTGAGACCTTACGAGCAGTACTTC
TRBJ2-1 | . | TRBV5-1 | TRBD2 | 16 | CASSSGTSGLTGEQFF | TGCGCCAGCAGCTCCGGGACTAGCGGACTGACGGGTGAGCAGTTCTTC
TRBJ2-3 | . | TRBV5-1 | . | 15 | CASSPEGGSTDTQYF | TGCGCCAGCAGCCCGGAGGGGGGTAGCACAGATACGCAGTATTTT
TRBJ2-7 | . | TRBV28 | TRBD2 | 16 | CASRVPGLAVGVEQYF | TGTGCCAGCAGAGTCCCGGGACTAGCGGTGGGCGTCGAGCAGTACTTC
TRBJ2-7 | once | TRBV2 | . | 13 | CASSERLLYEQYF | TGTGCCAGCAGTGAACGACTCCTCTACGAGCAGTACTTC
TRBJ2-7 | . | TRBV5-1 | . | 14 | CASSLRDGSYEQYF | TGCGCCAGCAGCTTGAGGGACGGATCCTACGAGCAGTACTTC
TRBJ2-7 | . | TRBV7-9 | . | 13 | CASSLVVGGEQYF | TGTGCCAGCAGCTTAGTTGTGGGGGGCGAGCAGTACTTC
TRBJ2-3 | . | TRBV27 | TRBD1 | 14 | CASGLGQGTNTQYF | TGTGCCAGCGGCCTGGGACAGGGGACTAATACGCAGTATTTT
TRBJ2-7 | . | TRBV14 | TRBD2 | 15 | CASSLRASGNHEQYF | TGTGCCAGCAGCCTCCGGGCTAGCGGGAACCACGAGCAGTACTTC
TRBJ2-7 | . | TRBV28 | TRBD1 | 14 | CASSRTGQVYEQYF | TGTGCCAGCAGTCGGACAGGGCAGGTCTACGAGCAGTACTTC
TRBJ2-7 | . | TRBV7-6 | . | 16 | CASSPLGQVAGYEQYF | TGTGCCAGCAGCCCCTTGGGGCAGGTCGCCGGTTACGAGCAGTACTTC
TRBJ1-4 | . | TRBV28 | . | 14 | CASSLMGGNEKLFF | TGTGCCAGCAGTTTAATGGGGGGCAATGAAAAACTGTTTTTT
TRBJ1-3 | . | TRBV6-6 | . | 16 | CASSSPLGLSGNTIYF | TGTGCCAGCAGTTCACCGCTTGGGCTCTCTGGAAACACCATATATTTT
TRBJ2-1 | . | TRBV7-9 | . | 13 | CASSLGSYNEQFF | TGTGCCAGCAGCTTAGGCTCCTACAATGAGCAGTTCTTC
TRBJ1-2 | . | TRBV4-1 | TRBD1 | 15 | CASSQDGAGGNGYTF | TGCGCCAGCAGCCAAGATGGGGCAGGGGGAAATGGCTACACCTTC
TRBJ2-1 | . | TRBV30 | . | 16 | CAWSVPLTAPYNEQFF | TGTGCCTGGAGTGTACCCCTAACGGCCCCGTACAATGAGCAGTTCTTC
TRBJ2-7 | . | TRBV19 | . | 15 | CASSIVVRRDYEQYF | TGTGCCAGTAGTATTGTAGTGAGGAGGGACTACGAGCAGTACTTC
TRBJ1-2 | once | TRBV7-2 | . | 15 | CASSLTRDYNYGYTF | TGTGCCAGCAGCCTGACGAGGGACTATAACTATGGCTACACCTTC
TRBJ2-5 | . | TRBV13 | . | 13 | CASSSKREETQYF | TGTGCCAGCAGCTCCAAGCGAGAAGAGACCCAGTACTTC
TRBJ1-2 | . | TRBV2 | TRBD1 | 13 | CASTRDRNYGYTF | TGTGCCAGCACTCGGGACAGGAACTATGGCTACACCTTC
TRBJ2-3 | . | TRBV30 | TRBD2 | 16 | CAWSVRLAGHTDTQYF | TGTGCCTGGAGTGTACGGTTAGCGGGCCACACAGATACGCAGTATTTT
TRBJ2-3 | once | TRBV7-9 | TRBD2 | 14 | CASSFSTSGVTAYF | TGTGCCAGCAGCTTTTCCACTAGCGGGGTCACCGCTTATTTT
TRBJ2-3 | once | TRBV11-2 | . | 12 | CASSGNTDTQYF | TGTGCCAGCAGCGGGAACACAGATACGCAGTATTTT
TRBJ2-5 | . | TRBV10-3 | . | 13 | CAISLGGGETQYF | TGTGCCATCAGCCTGGGAGGTGGAGAGACCCAGTACTTC
TRBJ1-1 | . | TRBV28 | . | 12 | CASSSVDTEAFF | TGTGCCAGCAGTTCCGTGGACACTGAAGCTTTCTTT
TRBJ2-7 | . | TRBV6-5 | . | 13 | CASSYSGDYEQYF | TGTGCCAGCAGTTATAGTGGGGACTACGAGCAGTACTTC
TRBJ2-7 | . | TRBV9 | TRBD1 | 14 | CASSVSGQGYEQYF | TGTGCCAGCAGCGTATCGGGACAGGGGTACGAGCAGTACTTC
TRBJ2-1 | few | TRBV7-3 | . | 16 | CASSPNKGGTLNEQFF | TGTGCCAGCAGCCCCAATAAGGGGGGGACTCTCAATGAGCAGTTCTTC
TRBJ2-2 | once | TRBV5-1 | TRBD1 | 14 | CASSSNRGNGELFF | TGCGCCAGCAGTTCGAACAGGGGAAACGGGGAGCTGTTTTTT
TRBJ1-5 | . | TRBV5-4 | . | 13 | CASSQDSNQPQHF | TGTGCCAGCAGCCAGGACAGCAATCAGCCCCAGCATTTT
TRBJ1-5 | . | TRBV5-4 | . | 17 | CASSRKGPGLSNQPQHF | TGTGCCAGCAGCAGGAAAGGACCCGGCTTAAGCAATCAGCCCCAGCATTTT
TRBJ2-2 | . | TRBV1 | . | 18 | CTSSQEGPRTKGTGELFF | TGCACCAGCAGCCAAGAGGGTCCACGAACAAAAGGCACCGGGGAGCTGTTTTTT
TRBJ2-3 | once | TRBV6-6 | . | 11 | CASSPGDTQYF | TGTGCCAGCAGTCCTGGAGATACGCAGTATTTT
TRBJ1-2 | . | TRBV11-2 | . | 14 | CASSTQRQAEGYTF | TGTGCCAGCAGCACCCAGAGACAGGCGGAGGGCTACACCTTC
TRBJ2-3 | once | TRBV5-4 | TRBD2 | 16 | CASSSSGRYGTDTQYF | TGTGCCAGCAGCTCCAGCGGGAGGTATGGTACAGATACGCAGTATTTT
TRBJ1-1 | . | TRBV4-1 | . | 19 | CASSQDTTPGGDLNTEAFF | TGCGCCAGCAGCCAAGATACTACCCCGGGGGGGGACTTGAACACTGAAGCTTTCTTT
TRBJ2-3 | . | TRBV7-9 | . | 16 | CASTWGSGTSTDTQYF | TGTGCCAGCACCTGGGGTAGCGGCACTAGCACAGATACGCAGTATTTT
TRBJ2-2 | . | TRBV9 | TRBD1 | 18 | CASSPKIGTERITGELFF | TGTGCCAGCAGCCCTAAAATCGGGACAGAAAGAATCACCGGGGAGCTGTTTTTT
TRBJ2-1 | . | TRBV18 | TRBD2 | 16 | CASSPPSLAGGNEQFF | TGTGCCAGCTCACCACCATCACTAGCGGGCGGTAATGAGCAGTTCTTC
TRBJ2-5 | . | TRBV5-4 | TRBD1 | 14 | CASSFDRVQETQYF | TGTGCCAGCAGCTTTGACAGGGTCCAAGAGACCCAGTACTTC
TRBJ2-2 | few | TRBV6-1 | . | 15 | CASSAEGAVTGELFF | TGTGCCAGCAGTGCTGAAGGAGCGGTCACCGGGGAGCTGTTTTTT
TRBJ1-2 | . | TRBV29-1 | . | 13 | CSVETGNPYGYTF | TGCAGCGTTGAGACGGGGAATCCCTATGGCTACACCTTC
TRBJ1-4 | . | TRBV2 | . | 14 | CASSGATTNEKLFF | TGTGCCAGCTCCGGGGCGACAACTAATGAAAAACTGTTTTTT
TRBJ2-3 | . | TRBV5-1 | TRBD1 | 14 | CASSHDRVTDTQYF | TGCGCCAGCAGCCATGACAGGGTCACAGATACGCAGTATTTT
TRBJ2-6 | . | TRBV27 | . | 18 | CASSRTLGSSSGANVLTF | TGTGCCAGCAGTCGCACTCTAGGTTCGTCCTCTGGGGCCAACGTCCTGACTTTC
TRBJ1-1 | few | TRBV5-1 | . | 17 | CASSLSIGAGENTEAFF | TGCGCCAGCAGCTTGTCAATTGGGGCAGGGGAGAACACTGAAGCTTTCTTT
TRBJ2-1 | . | TRBV19 | . | 15 | CASSMRRQGYNEQFF | TGTGCCAGTAGTATGAGGCGGCAAGGGTACAATGAGCAGTTCTTC
TRBJ2-1 | once | TRBV29-1 | TRBD2 | 17 | CSVGGLAGMGAHNEQFF | TGCAGCGTCGGAGGACTAGCGGGGATGGGGGCCCACAATGAGCAGTTCTTC
TRBJ2-1 | once | TRBV19 | TRBD2 | 14 | CASRPGRAYGEQFF | TGTGCCAGTAGGCCGGGGAGGGCCTACGGTGAGCAGTTCTTC
TRBJ2-7 | . | TRBV10-2 | . | 13 | CASIGRANYEQYF | TGCGCCAGCATAGGGCGGGCCAACTACGAGCAGTACTTC
TRBJ2-1 | once | TRBV6-6 | TRBD1 | 15 | CASTGDRAHYNEQFF | TGTGCCAGCACTGGCGACAGGGCTCACTACAATGAGCAGTTCTTC